This T cell receptor (beta chain) was retrieved from a study of PD-L1 blockade in urothelial cancer (dated by TCRdb to 2017 to 2019). Describing the broader study: All patients started therapy in the mid-2010s and received atezolizumab 1,200 mg intravenously every 3 weeks. Pretreatment tumor samples and matched peripheral blood, collected serially before and after atezolizumab treatment, underwent TCR sequencing. About 10 patients achieved durable clinical benefit and approximately 19 did not. About 85% of the 29 patients were males with bladder-origin urothelial cancer, and about 60% of the roughly 29 reported a prior smoking history. The study, an exploratory multi-omic analysis, examined somatic, immune and clinical correlates of response to PD-L1 blockade with atezolizumab in urothelial cancer. Blood samples were analyzed 3 weeks after the start of treatment (second dose) and 6 weeks after the start of treatment. Pretreatment blood TCR-seq was available for 30 or so patients, at least one posttreatment blood collection was obtained for about 25 patients, and tumor TCR-seq was available for about 25 patients. In the same patients who had TCR sequencing, pretreatment tumors also underwent whole exome sequencing and RNA sequencing. Durable clinical benefit was defined as a progression-free survival longer than 6 months, and TCR features were additionally tested against progression-free survival and overall survival. An ECOG performance status of 0 or 1 was recorded for the patients, and 0 to 3 prior chemotherapy regimens had been received by the patients. A median of 141,255 T cells and fewer than 85,000 unique TCRs was obtained from blood samples, and a median clonality of 0.080 was observed.

To estimate absolute template abundance from read counts, synthetic TCR analog templates were spiked into each PCR. The immunoSEQ assay was used to amplify TCRbeta CDR3 regions from genomic DNA with bias-controlled V and J gene primers. Sequencing of rearranged TCRbeta segments was performed at approximately 20X coverage. As for how the authors treated the data: Clustering was used to correct sequencing errors, and CDR3s were annotated against IMGT to assign V, D and J genes. Out-of-frame and stop-codon sequences were excluded, and only productive TCRbeta rearrangements were used in downstream analyses. Clonality was computed as one minus Shannon entropy normalized by the log of the number of unique productive sequences. Fisher's exact test with Benjamini-Hochberg correction, using a cutoff of adjusted p below 0.01, was how clones that differed between time points or between blood and tumor were identified. Sourced from immuneACCESS, this table was stored by TCRdb with only in-frame sequences that have V and J called. A share of the clones is absent; for the studies checked, an unresolved V gene accounts for under half, and the remainder has no known explanation. V and J calls plus clone size are reproduced from that table; the DNA served to infer D and trimming. A total of over 70,000 clones appear in this sample, over 80% of them only once. Of the sample, over 7.5% falls within the top ten clones.

The time point label on this specimen signifies: peripheral blood 6 weeks after treatment start. A total of some 30 patients with locally advanced or metastatic urothelial carcinoma, treated at Memorial Sloan Kettering on a trial protocol, made up the cohort. Peripheral blood mononuclear cells were collected pretreatment and during treatment, at between 1 and 8 total time points per patient. The Qiagen DNeasy Blood extraction kit was used to purify genomic DNA from total PBMCs and from tumor samples. PBMCs were collected pretreatment and during treatment, and were isolated and stored as previously described. Turning to this clone: Its antigen is unknown. Base qualities are not recorded, but no much larger clone differs from it by a single base.

General findings and caveats noted by the study authors: Improved progression-free and overall survival was found to be associated with pretreatment peripheral blood TCR clonality below the median. Because the sample size was small (n ≈ 30) and many exploratory analyses were performed, the results are intended to be hypothesis-generating. Patients with durable benefit showed greater expansion of tumor-associated TCR clones in peripheral blood 3 weeks after starting treatment (n of about 20, p = 0.022).

The specimen was PBMCs, collected around atezolizumab (anti-PD-L1) treatment. The receptor's source is a man in his sixties or seventies with urothelial cancer.

The CDR3 in this case is CASSVVDPPGGEGYTF. The nucleotide sequence reads TGTGCCAGCAGCGTCGTTGATCCCCCAGGGGGCGAAGGCTACACCTTC. This sequence uses TRBV9 and TRBJ1-2; TRBD1 agrees with 8 junctional bases. V is cut back by 2 bases and J by 8 bases, with 14 bases in the junction unmatched. From cysteine to phenylalanine, the CDR3 is 16 amino acids long. CDR3 DNA is the only sequence kept; it has 48 bases, read in frame from the first base. For CDR1 and CDR2, the germline V gene lists SGDLS and YYNGEE.